This T cell receptor beta chain was sequenced for a study of breast tumors, draining lymph nodes, adjacent tissues. Study observations and caveats: Tumors had less TCR diversity than lymph nodes, more than nontumor tissue. Tumor and nontumor repertoires were significantly more similar in luminal-like than in basal-like breast cancer. Data fit most tumor T cells coming from lymph node, expanding in tumor.

Many counts were recorded for this clonotype. Its antigen is unknown. The lymph nodes were axillary draining lymph nodes from breast cancer patients. Trimming pared 0 bases from V and 10 bases from J, leaving 13 bases between. Germline CDR1 and CDR2: GTSNPN and SVGIG (reference sequence). The CDR3 runs to 14 residues. Each CDR3 protein gets one entry after TCRdb re-called the multiplex PCR reads with MiXCR. The table shows about 80,000 distinct CDR3 sequences, with approximately 19% occurring only once. The chain combines TRBV30 with TRBJ1-6, with unresolved D. The sequenced sample consisted of axillary lymph node tissue. The TCR sequence derives from a female donor with breast cancer. Some clones in this sample may be carry-over from other donors' samples. DNA for the CDR3: TGTGCCTGGAGTGTGCGCGGGAGTAAATCACCCCTCCACTTT. Amino acid sequence: CAWSVRGSKSPLHF.